This is a list of T cell receptor beta chains from one sample in a study of shared clonotypes between healthy human individuals. Libraries were prepared by immunoSEQ multiplex PCR; TCRdb keeps only in-frame clonotypes and omits some of them. The sample consists of about 2.5 million clones, 85% to 95% of them appearing once. The sample taken for sequencing was naive CD4+ T cells from PBMCs. The receptor source for this set is a young man in good health. Some clones in this sample may be carry-over from other donors' samples. Each CDR3 is given with its conserved first and last residue. Fields, in order: V gene, CDR3 protein.

v_call: TRBV2
cdr3_aa: CASSRQGEREQYF

v_call: TRBV5-1
cdr3_aa: CASSLGPAGVQNEQFF

v_call: TRBV10-3
cdr3_aa: CAIRESPGYTF

v_call: TRBV27
cdr3_aa: CASSLIWGSADTQYF

v_call: TRBV29-1
cdr3_aa: CSVARTGEDEQFF

v_call: TRBV5-1
cdr3_aa: CASSWLAGGYNEQFF

v_call: TRBV11-2
cdr3_aa: CASSWRGLAENTGELFF

v_call: TRBV5-4
cdr3_aa: CASSATGGSGANVLTF

v_call: TRBV28
cdr3_aa: CASSSGRPQHF

v_call: TRBV28
cdr3_aa: CASSFWANTGELFF

v_call: TRBV6-6
cdr3_aa: CASSYGIAGRTDTQYF

v_call: TRBV2
cdr3_aa: CASSDMATPSTDTQYF

v_call: TRBV19
cdr3_aa: CASRNVGTGIENYGYTF

v_call: TRBV29-1
cdr3_aa: CSVRTEGTQYF

v_call: TRBV9
cdr3_aa: CASSPDPRQPQHF

v_call: TRBV5-6
cdr3_aa: CASSTGITQPQHF

v_call: TRBV10-3
cdr3_aa: CAISSTGTEQYF

v_call: TRBV20-1
cdr3_aa: CSVGGLYGYTF

v_call: TRBV5-1
cdr3_aa: CASSQGLAGVVGETQYF

v_call: TRBV11-2
cdr3_aa: CASSPVLGSRSYEQYF

v_call: TRBV19
cdr3_aa: CASSIALNWNDRLYEQYF

v_call: TRBV11-2
cdr3_aa: CASSRIRGETQYF

v_call: TRBV11-2
cdr3_aa: CASSRGLAGGSAYNEQFF

v_call: TRBV18
cdr3_aa: CASSLGQGLSDIYGYTF

v_call: TRBV6-5
cdr3_aa: CASSYSSPRPSYEQYF

v_call: TRBV6-5
cdr3_aa: CASSYSRSNQPQHF

v_call: TRBV28
cdr3_aa: CASQSDRGMRTYEQYF

v_call: TRBV2
cdr3_aa: CASSLLQANNEQFF

v_call: TRBV11-3
cdr3_aa: CASSPQQGKLSEQFF